These T cell receptor beta chains were read from a single sample in a study of blood T cell repertoires in COVID-19. The data were produced by immunoSEQ multiplex PCR, yet TCRdb's version contains in-frame clones alone and is incomplete. The data hold under 300,000 clones, with about 80% observed a single time. Source material: peripheral blood. These receptors all come from a woman of 80 years or more with acute or convalescent COVID-19. The CDR3 runs from the conserved cysteine through the conserved F or W.

v_gene	j_gene	CDR3aa
TRBV5-1	TRBJ1-3	CASSLVPGGTSGNTIYF
TRBV19	TRBJ2-1	CASGPKIGGAGEQFF
TRBV4-1	TRBJ2-7	CASSQGTASYEQYF
TRBV7-2	TRBJ2-1	CASSLSSLAGLRSYNEQFF
TRBV3-1/TRBV3-2	TRBJ2-2	CASSLSDNRLSNTGELFF
TRBV28	TRBJ1-2	CASSLRRNYGYTF
TRBV14	TRBJ2-5	CASNGGVRETQYF
TRBV30	TRBJ1-4	CACHPGNIEKLFF
TRBV6-5	TRBJ2-6	CASSIALGANVLTF
TRBV10-2	TRBJ1-2	CASRPPGQGKNGYTF
TRBV11-2	TRBJ2-1	CASSLGLAGGYNEQFF
TRBV5-1	TRBJ1-1	CASSLVPGTPEAFF
TRBV2	TRBJ1-5	CASGKQGTSNQPQHF
TRBV10-3	TRBJ2-7	CATGTDLTYEQYF
TRBV18	TRBJ2-5	CASSAPTGGSIGTQYF
TRBV4-1	TRBJ1-2	CASSRQVLRETGLYGYTF
TRBV19	TRBJ1-6	CASSMAQGVNSPLHF
TRBV2	TRBJ1-1	CASSEYRGTEAFF
TRBV3-1/TRBV3-2	TRBJ1-2	CASSHYIGTGGGYTF
TRBV7-9	TRBJ1-2	CASSLDREGNYGYTF
TRBV27	TRBJ1-1	CASTNRGAEAFF
TRBV5-4	TRBJ1-1	CASSPGQTQNTEAFF
TRBV5-4	TRBJ2-1	CASSSPGSGKIYNEQFF
TRBV6-2/TRBV6-3	TRBJ1-6	CASSSGTGANSPLHF
TRBV2	TRBJ2-1	CASSPSGGPNEQFF
TRBV7-3	TRBJ2-1	CASSLWEGSSYNEQFF
TRBV28	TRBJ2-7	CASSSPGGAIYEQYF
TRBV2	TRBJ2-3	CASRVGTVFTDTQYF
TRBV7-7	TRBJ2-3	CASSLAGGSTDTQYF
TRBV9	TRBJ1-3	CASSVGQVSGNTIYF
TRBV7-3	TRBJ2-3	CASGPGQGTDTQYF
TRBV7-8	TRBJ2-2	CASSSPLLRSDTGELFF
TRBV5-1	TRBJ2-1	CASSSGTGVSNEQFF
TRBV23-1	TRBJ1-5	CASRPRTGGDGQPQHF
TRBV6-6	TRBJ2-3	CASSRASVRFKDTQYF
TRBV5-8	TRBJ2-3	CASSRLAGGQGSDTQYF
TRBV5-1	TRBJ2-2	CASSQTGIGNTGELFF